This T cell receptor beta chain was profiled in a study of tumor-infiltrating lymphocytes in localized non-small cell lung cancer. Overall study findings and caveats: Available tissue quantity limited TCR sequencing to a patient subset. TCRbeta sequencing showed higher T cell infiltration in tumors than uninvolved lung. IM1 and IM2 tumors showed no difference in T-cell fraction.

Regarding this clone: Its cognate antigen is unknown.

The repertoire was sequenced with immunoSEQ multiplex PCR; TCRdb's copy has only in-frame clones and lacks some. In the table there are 10,000 to 15,000 clones, less than 75% of which are singletons. V gave up 10 bases and J gave up 1 base, with 15 bases separating them. This CDR3 contains 14 residues. Germline CDR1 and CDR2: MDHEN and SYDVKM. The receptor was derived from a human donor with non-small cell lung cancer. This chain connects TRBV28 to TRBJ2-3, with a weak D call TRBD1 (6 bases). Sequenced input: uninvolved lung tissue not adjacent to the tumor. The CDR3 is CAIGAGVGTDTQYF. CDR3 in DNA: TGTGCCATCGGGGCAGGGGTAGGCACAGATACGCAGTATTTT.